The 31 T cell receptor beta chains presented below share a single source sample, sequenced in a study of spatial heterogeneity in lung cancer. Study results and limitations: Tumor mutation counts were tracked by expanded intratumoral alpha and beta TCR counts.

The sample's time point: sample taken at primary tumor resection. These receptors have no known antigen. TCRdb analysed the 5' RACE reads with MiXCR anew, one entry per CDR3 protein. The sample yields around 9,300 distinct CDR3 sequences, less than 6% seen once. The specimen comprised lung tumor tissue, sampled at surgery. Receptors were obtained from a female donor with early-stage non-small cell lung cancer.

This clonotype has just a few counts. V is TRBV7-9 and J is TRBJ2-3; no reliable D call. In germline, CDR1 is SEHNR, CDR2 FQNEAQ (reference sequence). V was trimmed by 5 bases and J by 4 bases, leaving 7 bases between them. CDR3 size: 12 residues. In DNA, the CDR3 is TGTGCCAGCAGCCCCTACTCAGATACGCAGTATTTT. Encoded protein: CASSPYSDTQYF.

This clonotype was observed at least ten times. The chain uses TRBV7-6 and TRBJ2-6; no clear D gene. With 1 base removed from V and 0 bases from J, the gap between germline ends came to 7 bases. The CDR3 is 16 residues long. Germline-derived CDR1 and CDR2 are SGHVS and FNYEAQ. CDR3 sequence: CASSLVEYSGANVLTF. In DNA form, the CDR3 reads TGTGCCAGCAGCTTAGTGGAGTACTCTGGGGCCAACGTCCTGACTTTC. Full variable domain (remainder filled in from reference TRBV7-6 and TRBJ2-6): GAGVSQSPRYKVTKRGQDVALRCDPISGHVSLYWYRQALGQGPEFLTYFNYEAQQDKSGLPNDRFSAERPEGSISTLTIQRTEQRDSAMYRCASSLVEYSGANVLTFGAGSRLTVL.

This clonotype was seen many times. This rearrangement joins TRBV18 to TRBJ2-1; D gene unclear. The V end was cut by 3 bases, the J end by 8 bases, with 14 bases between. The CDR3 contains 14 residues. Germline loops: CDR1 KGHSH, CDR2 LQKENI. CDR3 nucleotides: TGTGCCAGCTCACCTCCGGGCCTGAACGATGAGCAGTTCTTC. It is translated as CASSPPGLNDEQFF.

This clonotype has a count of ten or more. This chain joins TRBV7-2 and TRBJ1-2; unclear D gene. This CDR3 is built from 12 residues. Trimming took off 1 base at V and 5 bases at J, with 5 bases between the two ends. The germline V gene has CDR1 SGHTA and CDR2 FQGNSA. The CDR3 DNA is TGTGCCAGCAGCTTAGGGCATTATGGCTACACCTTC. It specifies CASSLGHYGYTF. Drawing the rest from reference TRBV7-2 and TRBJ1-2, the complete variable domain is GAGVSQSPSNKVTEKGKDVELRCDPISGHTALYWYRQSLGQGLEFLIYFQGNSAPDKSGLPSDRFSAERTGGSVSTLTIQRTQQEDSAVYLCASSLGHYGYTFGSGTRLTVV.

This clonotype was counted at least ten times. The rearrangement joins TRBV4-3 to TRBJ2-7, with 9 bases lining up with TRBD2. The germline V gene has CDR1 LGHNA and CDR2 YSLEER. With V trimmed by 0 bases and J by 1 base, 7 bases remained unmatched. This CDR3 has 17 amino acids. CDR3 in DNA: TGCGCCAGCAGCCAAGATAATGGGCTAGCGGGATCCTACGAGCAGTACTTC. Amino acid sequence: CASSQDNGLAGSYEQYF.

This clonotype turned up a few times. The CDR3 DNA reads as TGCGCCAGCAGCTTGTACCCAGCCAGGGGCCAAGAGACCCAGTACTTC. It encodes CASSLYPARGQETQYF. The chain recombines TRBV5-1 with TRBJ2-5; weak D call: TRBD1 (6 bases). Between the trimmed V and J ends, which lost 1 base and 1 base, there was a span of 14 bases. This CDR3 is built from 16 residues. Germline values: CDR1 SGHRS, CDR2 YFSETQ. Filled out from reference TRBV5-1 and TRBJ2-5, the complete variable domain reads KAGVTQTPRYLIKTRGQQVTLSCSPISGHRSVSWYQQTPGQGLQFLFEYFSETQRNKGNFPGRFSGRQFSNSRSEMNVSTLELGDSALYLCASSLYPARGQETQYFGPGTRLLVL.

The rearrangement uses TRBV10-3 and TRBJ2-7; 8 nucleotides align to TRBD1. The CDR3 is made up of 15 amino acids. Germline lookup yields CDR1 ENHRY and CDR2 SYGVKD. V lost 4 bases and J lost 3; bases outside the gene matches: 8. The CDR3 DNA is TGTGCCATCAGTGCCAGTGCAGGGGGCGGCTACGAGCAGTACTTC. This encodes CAISASAGGGYEQYF.

Ten or more counts support this clonotype. The chain recombines TRBV6-5 with TRBJ1-4, with 7 bases lining up with TRBD1. The CDR3 consists of 16 residues. The V gene's germline CDR1 is MNHEY and CDR2 SVGAGI. V was pared by 1 base and J by 4 bases, with 6 bases of the junction left unmatched. CDR3 residues: CASSYLGGAGNEKLFF. In DNA form, the CDR3 reads TGTGCCAGCAGTTACTTAGGGGGCGCGGGTAATGAAAAACTGTTTTTT.

In this sample, this clonotype is medium-sized (0.01 to 0.1%). The chain employs TRBV20-1 and TRBJ2-7, with D possibly matching TRBD2 (6 bases). Trimming shortened V by 1 base and J by 3 bases, and 13 bases separated the two germline ends. Germline-derived CDR1 and CDR2 are DFQATT and SNEGSKA (reference sequence). CDR3 length: 14 amino acids. The CDR3: CSARGVAVHYEQYF. In DNA, the CDR3 is TGCAGTGCTAGAGGGGTAGCGGTCCACTACGAGCAGTACTTC.

The sample holds many counts of this clonotype. This sequence joins TRBV12-5 and TRBJ2-1; D may be TRBD1 (6 bases). The length of the CDR3 is 15 residues. Germline values: CDR1 LGHNT, CDR2 FRNRAP. Between the trimmed V and J ends, which lost 4 bases and 4 bases, there was a span of 14 bases. CDR3 sequence reads: CASGSTQGRYNEQFF. The CDR3 DNA is TGTGCTAGTGGTTCCACTCAGGGGCGATACAATGAGCAGTTCTTC.

About this clonotype itself: One junction end disagrees with the germline gene, perhaps due to a read error. The chain combines TRBV6-6 with TRBJ2-7, with 10 bases identical to TRBD1. The CDR3 loop spans 15 amino acids. CDR1 is MNHNY, CDR2 SVGAGI, per germline (reference sequence). The CDR3 sequence: CTSSLTGTGAYEQYF. The CDR3, as DNA: TGTACCAGCAGTTTAACCGGGACAGGGGCCTACGAGCAGTACTTC.

The genes are TRBV18 and TRBJ2-7, with a weak D call TRBD1 (5 bases). With 3 bases removed from V and 1 base from J, the gap between germline ends came to 10 bases. The CDR3 totals 14 residues. Germline V lookup: CDR1 KGHSH, CDR2 LQKENI. The CDR3 spells CASSPVQVSYEQYF. In DNA form, the CDR3 reads TGTGCCAGCTCACCGGTACAGGTATCCTACGAGCAGTACTTC. The variable domain in full, completed from reference TRBV18 and TRBJ2-7, reads NAGVMQNPRHLVRRRGQEARLRCSPMKGHSHVYWYRQLPEEGLKFMVYLQKENIIDESGMPKERFSAEFPKEGPSILRIQQVVRGDSAAYFCASSPVQVSYEQYFGPGTRLTVT.

In this sample, this clonotype turned up many times. The chain combines TRBV4-2 with TRBJ2-7; D is perhaps TRBD1 or TRBD2 (6 bases each). The ends were cut back, 1 base at V and 2 bases at J, with 18 bases in the middle. CDR3 length: 17 residues. The V gene's germline CDR1 is LGHNA and CDR2 YNFKEQ. The CDR3 loop is CASSQGRGAAGPYEQYF. CDR3 coding DNA: TGTGCCAGCAGCCAAGGTAGGGGGGCGGCAGGGCCCTACGAGCAGTACTTC.

This clonotype has a count of ten or more. The CDR3 bases are TGCAGTGCCACTACAAGGATCAATCAGCCCCAGCATTTT. Amino acids: CSATTRINQPQHF. V is TRBV20-1 and J is TRBJ1-5; D gene uncertain. Germline V gene data show CDR1 as DFQATT and CDR2 as SNEGSKA (reference sequence). The CDR3 length is 13 residues. V lost 6 bases to trimming and J lost 3 bases, with 12 bases between them.

This clonotype was seen ten or more times. J is TRBJ2-7 and V is TRBV10-3; TRBD2 matches 10 bases. There are 17 residues in the CDR3. With 6 bases clipped from V and 6 bases from J, the junction kept 17 bases outside the gene matches. The germline gives CDR1 ENHRY, CDR2 SYGVKD. The CDR3 spells CAISWGSGRAGRGEQYF. The DNA of the CDR3 is TGTGCCATCAGCTGGGGGAGCGGGAGGGCCGGACGAGGCGAGCAGTACTTC.

This clonotype was counted at least ten times. The chain combines TRBV11-2 with TRBJ2-5, with D maybe TRBD1 (6 bases). Looked up from germline, CDR1 is SGHAT and CDR2 is FQNNGV. Trimming stripped 0 bases from V and 1 base from J, with 18 bases between. The CDR3 has 18 amino acids. CDR3 region: CASSLDPAWVGGQETQYF. The DNA of the CDR3 is TGTGCCAGCAGCTTAGATCCGGCCTGGGTAGGGGGCCAAGAGACCCAGTACTTC.

The sample holds many counts of this clonotype. The genes are TRBV13 and TRBJ1-3; D ambiguous. The CDR3 runs to 14 residues. Germline CDR1 and CDR2: PRHDT and FYEKMQ (reference sequence). V gave up 6 bases and J gave up 7 bases, with 16 bases separating them. CDR3 region: CASSSTGSGNTIYF. CDR3 in DNA: TGTGCCAGCAGTTCCACGGGGTCGGGGAACACCATATATTTT.

This clonotype has only a few counts. The chain employs TRBV6-5 and TRBJ1-1, with a possible D match to TRBD1 (5 bases). The CDR3 covers 14 residues. V shed 2 bases and J shed 1 base, with 8 bases lying between them. Germline loops: CDR1 MNHEY, CDR2 SVGAGI. The CDR3 here is CASSYRGANTEAFF. The CDR3 nucleotides read TGTGCCAGCAGTTACAGGGGCGCGAACACTGAAGCTTTCTTT.

The genes are TRBV4-1 and TRBJ2-2, with D perhaps being TRBD1 or TRBD2 (5 bases each). Looked up from germline, CDR1 is MGHRA and CDR2 is YSYEKL. This CDR3 is 15 amino acids long. Trimming took 7 bases from V and 2 from J, leaving 14 bases between them. The CDR3 DNA reads TGCGCCAGCAAAGAGGGGCCGTATAACACCGGGGAGCTGTTTTTT. Residues: CASKEGPYNTGELFF.

This clonotype was picked up many times. This chain connects TRBV5-1 to TRBJ2-3, with 8 bases lining up with TRBD1. CDR3 length: 13 residues. CDR1 and CDR2 from the germline V gene are SGHRS and YFSETQ. With 7 bases clipped from V and 3 bases from J, the junction kept 4 bases outside the gene matches. CDR3: CASGQGATDTQYF. The DNA of the CDR3 is TGCGCCAGCGGGCAGGGGGCGACAGATACGCAGTATTTT.

This clonotype was recorded at least ten times. The chain joins TRBV30 to TRBJ1-2; 10 nucleotides agree with TRBD1. V was clipped by 7 bases and J by 3 bases; unmatched bases: 5. Germline values: CDR1 GTSNPN, CDR2 SVGIG (reference sequence). CDR3 length: 13 residues. In DNA form, the CDR3 reads TGTGCCTTGGACAGGGGGTTTGACTATGGCTACACCTTC. The encoded protein is CALDRGFDYGYTF.

This clonotype was found many times. This CDR3 is CASSSLAVSTDTQYF. The CDR3, as DNA: TGTGCCAGCAGCTCACTAGCGGTCAGCACAGATACGCAGTATTTT. J is TRBJ2-3 and V is TRBV7-9; TRBD2 matches 8 bases. V gave up 4 bases and J gave up 0 bases; unmatched junction bases: 3. This CDR3 contains 15 residues. Germline values: CDR1 SEHNR, CDR2 FQNEAQ (reference sequence).

This clonotype was seen many times. V is TRBV4-1 and J is TRBJ1-5; D call uncertain. The germline V gene has CDR1 MGHRA and CDR2 YSYEKL. The ends were cut back, 4 bases at V and 4 bases at J, with 11 bases in the middle. This CDR3 contains 14 residues. For the CDR3, the DNA is TGCGCCAGCAGCCTTGCAGAAAGTAATCAGCCCCAGCATTTT. Protein sequence: CASSLAESNQPQHF.

This clonotype came up many times. The V and J genes are TRBV7-9 and TRBJ2-3; a possible D gene is TRBD2 (6 bases). The CDR3 is 16 amino acids. Germline V CDR1 and CDR2: SEHNR, FQNEAQ (reference sequence). V was pared by 1 base and J by 3 bases, with 14 bases between. This chain's CDR3 is CASSLGGPGVTDTQYF. The CDR3 nucleotides read TGTGCCAGCAGCTTAGGGGGTCCGGGAGTGACAGATACGCAGTATTTT.

This clonotype has at least ten counts. Germline is not matched at one junction end, which may reflect a read error. V is TRBV11-1 and J is TRBJ2-1; 16 nucleotides line up with TRBD2. The CDR3 extends over 14 amino acids. CDR1 and CDR2 (germline): SGHAT, FQDESV (reference sequence). The CDR3 region is CASSPGTSGREWIF. CDR3 coding DNA: TGTGCCAGCAGCCCTGGGACTAGCGGGAGGGAATGGATCTTC.

Ten or more counts support this clonotype. The chain uses TRBV7-2 and TRBJ1-1; D remains unclear. Trimming stripped 1 base from V and 11 bases from J, with 11 bases between. Per germline, CDR1 SGHTA and CDR2 FQGNSA. The CDR3 length is 12 residues. The DNA of the CDR3 is TGTGCCAGCAGCTTAGGCATCCCCGGGGCTTTCTTT. This gives the protein CASSLGIPGAFF.

Details on this clonotype: One base away lies a much larger clone, so this may be a sequencing read error. The chain carries TRBV27 and TRBJ2-3, with D perhaps TRBD1 (5 bases). CDR3 length: 16 amino acids. V lost 5 bases and J 1 base, leaving 16 bases between the germline ends. Germline CDR1 and CDR2: MNHEY and SMNVEV (reference sequence). CDR3 protein: CASSDRTGWGTDTQYF. The CDR3 DNA reads as TGTGCCAGCAGTGACAGAACAGGTTGGGGCACAGATACGCAGTATTTT.

This clonotype was observed many times. CDR3 residues: CASSLDGAGANVLTF. The CDR3 DNA reads TGTGCCAGCAGCTTGGACGGGGCTGGGGCCAACGTCCTGACTTTC. V usage is TRBV5-4 and J usage is TRBJ2-6; D might be TRBD2 (5 bases). In germline, CDR1 is SGHNT, CDR2 YYREEE (reference sequence). Trimming pared 0 bases from V and 2 bases from J, leaving 6 bases between. The CDR3 is 15 amino acids.

The chain recombines TRBV3-1 with TRBJ2-3; 10 nucleotides line up with TRBD2. After removal of 6 bases from V and 6 bases from J, the junction contained 9 bases not matched to a gene. The length of the CDR3 is 15 residues. Germline loops: CDR1 LGHDT, CDR2 YNNKEL (reference sequence). CDR3 sequence (DNA): TGTGCCAGCAGGTTCGCCGGGACTAGCGCGGATACGCAGTATTTT. It yields the protein CASRFAGTSADTQYF.

This clonotype ranks as medium-sized (0.01 to 0.1%). This chain connects TRBV6-1 to TRBJ1-2; D ambiguous. Germline V gene sequence: CDR1 MNHNS, CDR2 SASEGT. The V end lost 4 bases, the J end lost 4 bases, and 13 bases lay between the germline ends. This CDR3 spans 14 amino acids. The CDR3 sequence is CASSGQDGPYGYTF. The CDR3 DNA is TGTGCCAGCAGTGGCCAGGACGGTCCCTATGGCTACACCTTC.

This clonotype was detected ten times or more. The chain has TRBV12-3 or TRBV12-4 and TRBJ1-1; weak D call: TRBD1 (6 bases). The CDR3 sequence is 15 residues long. V lost 5 bases and J 2 bases, leaving 15 bases between the germline ends. The CDR3 DNA sequence: TGTGCCAGCAGTCTTAACAGGGATGTTAACACTGAAGCTTTCTTT. Its protein is CASSLNRDVNTEAFF.